Below are 21 T cell receptor beta chains sequenced from a single sample in a study of cytomegalovirus exposure and HLA in healthy donors. Primers for the PCR totalled 60 Vbeta and 13 Jbeta. Data came from immunoSEQ multiplex PCR; TCRdb stores just in-frame clones and leaves some out. Found here are some 170,000 clones, 82% of them singletons; the top ten hold roughly 1.6%. Sequenced material: PBMCs. The receptor source for this set is a girl aged 5-17 years in good health and CMV-seropositive.

This clone was seen a single time. CDR3 sequence (DNA): TGTGCCAGCAGTGATAGTCACAGGGGTGTTGGCACAGATACGCAGTATTTT. Translating gives CASSDSHRGVGTDTQYF. This sequence joins TRBV6-1 and TRBJ2-3, with 7 bases matching TRBD1. V dropped 3 bases and J dropped 1; count of bases not matched to a gene: 10. This CDR3 comprises 17 residues. The germline V gene encodes CDR1 MNHNS and CDR2 SASEGT.

The rearrangement links TRBV15 to TRBJ2-1, with D possibly being TRBD2 (6 bases). This CDR3 is built from 14 residues. V gave up 0 bases and J gave up 9 bases, with 12 bases separating them. Germline V gives CDR1 LNHNV, CDR2 YYDKDF (reference sequence). The CDR3 bases are TGTGCCACCAGCAGAGATGGTCGGGGGATTGAGCAGTTCTTC. Protein: CATSRDGRGIEQFF.

This clone occurred a few times. V usage is TRBV6-5 and J usage is TRBJ1-4; 8 bases agree with TRBD1. Germline V gene sequence: CDR1 MNHEY, CDR2 SVGAGI. CDR3 length: 13 residues. V shed 6 bases, J shed 7 bases, and the junction held 4 bases outside the gene matches. In DNA form, the CDR3 reads TGTGCCAGCAGCCGTGACAGGGGTGAAAAACTGTTTTTT. It codes for CASSRDRGEKLFF.

In nucleotides, the CDR3 is TGTGCCAGCAGCGATGGGACAGGGAAGACGGATCAGCCCCAGCATTTT. Its protein is CASSDGTGKTDQPQHF. V is TRBV5-6 and J is TRBJ1-5; 9 bases are a match to TRBD1. V dropped 4 bases and J dropped 5; count of bases not matched to a gene: 10. The CDR3 spans 16 residues. Germline V CDR1 and CDR2: SGHDT, YYEEEE.

This chain uses TRBV11-2 with TRBJ2-7; 8 bases map to TRBD1. CDR3 length: 15 amino acids. CDR1 is SGHAT and CDR2 is FQNNGV in the germline V gene. With 2 bases clipped from V and 0 bases from J, the junction kept 3 bases outside the gene matches. This chain's CDR3 is CASSLSDRASYEQYF. The CDR3 DNA is TGTGCCAGCAGCTTATCGGACAGGGCCTCCTACGAGCAGTACTTC.

This clone occurred once. This chain uses TRBV6-5 with TRBJ2-1, with TRBD1 identical over 8 bases. The CDR3 is made up of 14 amino acids. CDR1 and CDR2 (germline): MNHEY, SVGAGI. V trimming: 7 bases; J trimming: 8 bases; junction bases outside the gene matches: 10. CDR3 in amino acids: CASTHRDRLHEQFF. The DNA of the CDR3 is TGTGCCAGCACCCACCGGGACAGGCTCCATGAGCAGTTCTTC.

The DNA for the CDR3 is TGTGCCATCAGTGGCGGGGGTTCGGACAATCAGCCCCAGCATTTT. Amino acid sequence: CAISGGGSDNQPQHF. V gene TRBV10-3 combines with J gene TRBJ1-5, with D perhaps matching TRBD1 (5 bases). The germline V gene encodes CDR1 ENHRY and CDR2 SYGVKD. Trimming removed 4 bases at V and 3 bases at J, with 13 bases between. The CDR3 has 15 amino acids.

The chain recombines TRBV11-2 with TRBJ1-1; TRBD1 matches 7 bases. Germline-derived CDR1 and CDR2 are SGHAT and FQNNGV. There are 12 residues in the CDR3. The J segment lost 7 bases and the V segment lost 6 bases, leaving 5 bases of the junction unmatched. CDR3 sequence reads: CASRRAGGEAFF. As DNA, the CDR3 is TGTGCCAGCAGGCGAGCAGGGGGTGAAGCTTTCTTT.

The DNA for the CDR3 is TGTGCCAGCAGCAAAGATGTGGACCTAGCGGGAGGGAAACTTCCATCTACGGAGGTCGAGCAGTACTTC. Encoded protein: CASSKDVDLAGGKLPSTEVEQYF. The chain joins TRBV21-1 to TRBJ2-7; the D call TRBD2 from the table was never checked on the DNA. TRBV21-1 is annotated as a pseudogene. The CDR3 is 23 amino acids.

CDR3 protein: CASRWTSVADTQYF. As DNA, the CDR3 is TGTGCCAGCAGGTGGACTAGCGTTGCAGATACGCAGTATTTT. The rearrangement joins TRBV7-3 to TRBJ2-3; 9 nucleotides match TRBD2. V dropped 6 bases and J dropped 4; count of bases not matched to a gene: 5. This CDR3 has 14 amino acids. Germline CDR1 is SGHTA and CDR2 is FQGTGA.

This clone was counted between two and nine times. CDR3 in amino acids: CASSGPGGNEAFF. DNA of the CDR3: TGTGCCAGCAGTGGCCCGGGGGGTAACGAAGCTTTCTTT. The chain uses TRBV6-1 and TRBJ1-1, with a possible D match to TRBD1 (5 bases). The V end was cut by 4 bases, the J end by 8 bases, with 14 bases between. Looked up from germline, CDR1 is MNHNS and CDR2 is SASEGT. The CDR3 covers 13 residues.

V usage is TRBV5-1 and J usage is TRBJ2-7; 8 bases match TRBD1. V trimming: 4 bases; J trimming: 3 bases; junction bases outside the gene matches: 6. This CDR3 region has 14 residues. The germline V gene has CDR1 SGHRS and CDR2 YFSETQ. Written as DNA, the CDR3 is TGCGCCAGCAGCCAACAGGGGGAAGGCTACGAGCAGTACTTC. Its protein product is CASSQQGEGYEQYF. Complete variable domain (other parts from reference TRBV5-1 and TRBJ2-7): KAGVTQTPRYLIKTRGQQVTLSCSPISGHRSVSWYQQTPGQGLQFLFEYFSETQRNKGNFPGRFSGRQFSNSRSEMNVSTLELGDSALYLCASSQQGEGYEQYFGPGTRLTVT.

The chain carries TRBV6-1 and TRBJ2-1; TRBD2 might be the D (5 bases). CDR3 length equals 15 residues. Germline V gene sequence: CDR1 MNHNS, CDR2 SASEGT. V shed 1 base and J shed 4 bases, with 11 bases lying between them. Here the CDR3 DNA reads TGTGCCAGCAGTGAAGAGGCAGGAGGTTACAATGAGCAGTTCTTC. Its protein product is CASSEEAGGYNEQFF.

V usage is TRBV2 and J usage is TRBJ2-7, with 7 bases identical to TRBD2. Germline lookup yields CDR1 SNHLY and CDR2 FYNNEI. Trimming removed 2 bases from V and 5 bases from J; junction bases left unmatched: 6. The CDR3 consists of 14 residues. The CDR3 here is CASSEWGGRDEQYF. In nucleotides, the CDR3 is TGTGCCAGCAGTGAATGGGGGGGACGTGACGAGCAGTACTTC.

As for this clone: A junction boundary mismatches the germline segment, possibly from a read error. This sample includes further DNA sequences coding for the same CDR3. This chain joins TRBV9 and TRBJ2-7, with 10 bases that match TRBD2. Germline V CDR1 and CDR2: SGDLS, YYNGEE. This CDR3 spans 14 amino acids. Here the CDR3 DNA reads TGTGCTAGCAGCCCGACTAGCGGGCCTAACGAGCAGTACTTC. Amino acid sequence: CASSPTSGPNEQYF.

The V gene is TRBV27, the J gene TRBJ2-2, with D possibly TRBD2 on 6 matching bases. Germline lookup yields CDR1 MNHEY and CDR2 SMNVEV (reference sequence). CDR3 length equals 15 residues. The V end lost 8 bases, the J end lost 4 bases, and 17 bases lay between the germline ends. CDR3 sequence reads: CASALPGLPTGELFF. The CDR3 region has the DNA TGTGCCAGCGCTTTACCGGGACTGCCCACCGGGGAGCTGTTTTTT.

The chain joins TRBV9 to TRBJ1-1; D is ambiguous. The CDR3 is 14 residues long. CDR1 and CDR2 from the germline V gene are SGDLS and YYNGEE. Trimming shortened V by 3 bases and J by 0 bases, and 9 bases separated the two germline ends. The CDR3 here is CASSASGLNTEAFF. The CDR3 coding sequence is TGTGCCAGCAGCGCGTCAGGTTTGAACACTGAAGCTTTCTTT.

This rearrangement joins TRBV6-6 to TRBJ2-2; weak D call: TRBD2 (6 bases). V lost 4 bases and J lost 8, with 11 bases in between. Looked up from germline, CDR1 is MNHNY and CDR2 is SVGAGI (reference sequence). This CDR3 contains 13 residues. CDR3 sequence (DNA): TGTGCCAGCAGTTTGGTAGCGGTTGGGGAGCTGTTTTTT. Amino acid sequence: CASSLVAVGELFF.

This chain uses TRBV9 with TRBJ1-1; the match to TRBD1 covers 7 bases. The length of the CDR3 is 15 residues. V dropped 3 bases and J dropped 1; count of bases not matched to a gene: 6. Looked up from germline, CDR1 is SGDLS and CDR2 is YYNGEE. Here the CDR3 DNA reads TGTGCCAGCAGCGGGCTCCGGGACAGGAACACTGAAGCTTTCTTT. Encoded protein: CASSGLRDRNTEAFF.

The table lists this clone with a count of one. V is TRBV28 and J is TRBJ2-5, with TRBD2 matching 16 bases. CDR1 and CDR2 (germline): MDHEN, SYDVKM. V lost 6 bases to trimming and J lost 5 bases; unmatched junction nucleotides: 3. The CDR3 is 15 amino acids. CDR3 in DNA: TGTGCCAGCAGCCGGGGACTAGCGGGAGGGGAGACCCAGTACTTC. This encodes CASSRGLAGGETQYF.

A note on this clone: The same CDR3 is also encoded by other DNA sequences in this sample. V is TRBV5-1 and J is TRBJ1-1; the D gene is possibly TRBD1 (5 bases). This CDR3 spans 14 amino acids. Germline loops: CDR1 SGHRS, CDR2 YFSETQ. The V end lost 0 bases, the J end lost 4 bases, and 10 bases lay between the germline ends. CDR3 residues: CASSLEGGGTEAFF. The CDR3 bases are TGCGCCAGCAGCTTGGAAGGCGGGGGCACTGAAGCTTTCTTT.